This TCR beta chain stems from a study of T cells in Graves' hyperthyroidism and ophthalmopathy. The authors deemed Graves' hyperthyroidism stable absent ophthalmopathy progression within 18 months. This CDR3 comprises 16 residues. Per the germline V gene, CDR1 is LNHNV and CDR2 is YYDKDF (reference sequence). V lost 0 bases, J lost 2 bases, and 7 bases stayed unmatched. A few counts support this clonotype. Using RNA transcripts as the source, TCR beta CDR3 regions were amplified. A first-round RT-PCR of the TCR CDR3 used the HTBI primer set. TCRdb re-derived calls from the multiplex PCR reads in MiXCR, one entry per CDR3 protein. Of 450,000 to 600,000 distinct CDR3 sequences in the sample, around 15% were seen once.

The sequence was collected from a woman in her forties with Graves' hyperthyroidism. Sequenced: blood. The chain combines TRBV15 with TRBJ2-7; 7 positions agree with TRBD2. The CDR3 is CATSRDEREYTYEQYF. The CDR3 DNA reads TGTGCCACCAGCAGAGATGAGCGGGAATATACCTACGAGCAGTACTTC.